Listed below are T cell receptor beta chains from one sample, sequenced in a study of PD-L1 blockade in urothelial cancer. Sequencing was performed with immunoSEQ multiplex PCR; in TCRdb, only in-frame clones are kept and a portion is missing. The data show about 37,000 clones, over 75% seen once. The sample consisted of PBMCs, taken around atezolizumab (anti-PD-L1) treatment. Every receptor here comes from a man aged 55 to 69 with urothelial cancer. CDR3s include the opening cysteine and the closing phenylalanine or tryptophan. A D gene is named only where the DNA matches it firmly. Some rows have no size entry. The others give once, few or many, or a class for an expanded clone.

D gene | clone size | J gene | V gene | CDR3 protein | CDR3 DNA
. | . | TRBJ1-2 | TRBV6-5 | CASTNTGRGRDGYTF | TGTGCCAGCACCAATACCGGGCGGGGGAGGGATGGCTACACCTTC
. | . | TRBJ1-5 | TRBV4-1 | CASSQEGVIPNQPQHF | TGCGCCAGCAGCCAAGAAGGGGTCATACCCAATCAGCCCCAGCATTTT
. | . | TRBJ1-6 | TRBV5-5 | CASSFLSRQTDYSPPLHF | TGTGCCAGCAGCTTCCTAAGCCGGCAGACTGATTATTCACCACCCCTCCACTTT
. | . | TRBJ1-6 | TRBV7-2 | CASSLFQGRNSPLHF | TGTGCCAGCAGCTTATTTCAGGGTCGGAATTCACCCCTCCACTTT
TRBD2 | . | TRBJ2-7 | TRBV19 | CASKKSGGINYEQYF | TGTGCCAGTAAAAAAAGCGGGGGGATAAACTACGAGCAGTACTTC
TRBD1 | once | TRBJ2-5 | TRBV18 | CASSRMGQGVRETQYF | TGTGCCAGCTCCCGCATGGGACAGGGGGTCCGGGAGACCCAGTACTTC
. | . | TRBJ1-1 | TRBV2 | CASAPEGTEAFF | TGTGCCAGCGCCCCGGAGGGCACTGAAGCTTTCTTT
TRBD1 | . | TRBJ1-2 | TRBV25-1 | CASTASQGALGYTF | TGTGCCAGCACCGCCTCCCAGGGGGCGCTTGGCTACACCTTC
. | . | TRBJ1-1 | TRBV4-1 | CASSRENKGQGTFF | TGCGCCAGCAGCAGAGAAAACAAAGGGCAGGGAACTTTCTTT
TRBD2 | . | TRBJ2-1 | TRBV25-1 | CASSESRTSSNEQFF | TGTGCCAGCAGTGAATCCCGGACTAGTTCCAATGAGCAGTTCTTC
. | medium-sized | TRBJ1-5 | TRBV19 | CASSIAGVYQPQHF | TGTGCCAGTAGTATAGCAGGTGTCTATCAGCCCCAGCATTTT
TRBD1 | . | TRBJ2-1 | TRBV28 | CASSGTGGHEQFF | TGTGCCAGCTCCGGGACAGGGGGTCATGAGCAGTTCTTC
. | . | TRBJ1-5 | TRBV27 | CASSLYRDQDQPQHF | TGTGCCAGCAGTTTATACAGGGACCAAGATCAGCCCCAGCATTTT
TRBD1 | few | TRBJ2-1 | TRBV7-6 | CASSPRQGVQNEQFF | TGTGCCAGCAGCCCACGACAGGGAGTGCAAAATGAGCAGTTCTTC
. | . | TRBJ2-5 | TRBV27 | CASSFSAYRETQYF | TGTGCCAGCAGTTTTTCAGCGTACAGGGAGACCCAGTACTTC
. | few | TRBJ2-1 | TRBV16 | CASSRARAGEQFF | TGTGCCAGCAGCCGCGCACGGGCGGGTGAGCAGTTCTTC
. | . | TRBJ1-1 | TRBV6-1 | CASSSTGSTEAFF | TGTGCCAGCAGTTCAACAGGGTCCACTGAAGCTTTCTTT
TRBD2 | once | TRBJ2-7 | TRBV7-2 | CASSLPPGTSGGYEQYF | TGTGCCAGCAGCCTACCCCCTGGGACTAGCGGGGGCTACGAGCAGTACTTC
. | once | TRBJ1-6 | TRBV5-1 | CASSLAGVAGRHNSPLHF | TGCGCCAGCAGCTTGGCCGGGGTTGCAGGAAGGCATAATTCACCCCTCCACTTT
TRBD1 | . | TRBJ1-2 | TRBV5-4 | CASSLEMGQGAGYGYTF | TGTGCCAGCAGCTTGGAAATGGGACAGGGGGCCGGCTATGGCTACACCTTC
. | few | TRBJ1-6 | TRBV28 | CASSFRSPLHF | TGTGCCAGCAGTTTCCGGTCACCCCTCCACTTT
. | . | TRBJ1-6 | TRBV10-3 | CAISERSSYNSPLHF | TGTGCCATCAGTGAACGGAGCTCCTATAATTCACCCCTCCACTTT
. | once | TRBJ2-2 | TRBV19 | CASSILGLGTGELFF | TGTGCCAGTAGTATCCTAGGACTGGGGACCGGGGAGCTGTTTTTT
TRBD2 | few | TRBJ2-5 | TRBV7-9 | CASSPPTSGGTLQETQYF | TGTGCCAGCAGCCCCCCGACTAGCGGGGGGACCCTACAAGAGACCCAGTACTTC
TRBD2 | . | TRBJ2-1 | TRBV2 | CASREALAGRPVIHEQFF | TGTGCCAGCAGAGAAGCACTAGCGGGGAGGCCTGTAATCCATGAGCAGTTCTTC
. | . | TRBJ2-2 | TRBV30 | CAWSVKATGELFF | TGTGCCTGGAGTGTAAAAGCCACCGGGGAGCTGTTTTTT
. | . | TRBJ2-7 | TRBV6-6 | CASSYLTGQNYEQYF | TGTGCCAGCAGTTACTTAACAGGGCAAAACTACGAGCAGTACTTC
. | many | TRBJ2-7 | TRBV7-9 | CASSLLQEQYF | TGTGCCAGCAGCTTACTACAGGAGCAGTACTTC
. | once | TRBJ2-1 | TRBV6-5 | CASSLTGHNEQFF | TGTGCCAGCAGTTTAACAGGGCACAATGAGCAGTTCTTC
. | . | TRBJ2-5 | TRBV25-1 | CASSGEEGAQETQYF | TGTGCCAGCAGTGGCGAGGAGGGAGCTCAAGAGACCCAGTACTTC
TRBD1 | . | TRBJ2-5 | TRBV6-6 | CASSYSRGQGETQYF | TGTGCCAGCAGTTACTCAAGGGGGCAGGGGGAGACCCAGTACTTC
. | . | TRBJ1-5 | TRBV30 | CAWSVPGTGQPQHF | TGTGCCTGGAGTGTACCCGGAACGGGGCAGCCCCAGCATTTT
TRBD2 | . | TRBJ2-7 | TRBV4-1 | CASSQGASGGAISSYEQYF | TGCGCCAGCAGCCAAGGTGCTAGCGGGGGGGCCATTAGCTCCTACGAGCAGTACTTC
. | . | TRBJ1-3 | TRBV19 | CASSRTSGQTSGNTIYF | TGTGCCAGTAGTAGGACGAGCGGACAGACCTCTGGAAACACCATATATTTT
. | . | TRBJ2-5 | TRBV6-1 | CASSEIGTQETQYF | TGTGCCAGCAGTGAGATCGGGACACAAGAGACCCAGTACTTC
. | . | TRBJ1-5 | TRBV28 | CASSQLGGEAQPQHF | TGTGCCAGCAGCCAACTCGGGGGGGAGGCTCAGCCCCAGCATTTT
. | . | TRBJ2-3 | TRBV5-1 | CASSLDATQRTDTQYF | TGCGCCAGCAGCTTGGACGCGACTCAAAGGACAGATACGCAGTATTTT
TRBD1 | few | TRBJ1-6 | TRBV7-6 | CASSPRETGVSYNSPLHF | TGTGCCAGCAGCCCTAGGGAGACAGGGGTTTCCTATAATTCACCCCTCCACTTT
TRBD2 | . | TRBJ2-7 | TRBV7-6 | CASSPWTSGYEQYF | TGTGCCAGCAGCCCATGGACTAGCGGCTACGAGCAGTACTTC
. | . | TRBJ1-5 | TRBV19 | CASSWGGRQPQHF | TGTGCCAGTAGCTGGGGAGGGAGACAGCCCCAGCATTTT
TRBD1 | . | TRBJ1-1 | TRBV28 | CASSQGGQYTEAFF | TGTGCCAGCAGTCAAGGGGGACAGTACACTGAAGCTTTCTTT
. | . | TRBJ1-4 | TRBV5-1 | CASSLAVGLDEKLFF | TGCGCCAGCAGCTTGGCCGTTGGACTGGACGAAAAACTGTTTTTT
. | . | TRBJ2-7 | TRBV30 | CAWSVDRTYEQYF | TGTGCCTGGAGTGTAGACAGGACCTACGAGCAGTACTTC
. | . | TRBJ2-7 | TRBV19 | CASSIGPGEQYF | TGTGCCAGTAGTATTGGTCCGGGCGAGCAGTACTTC
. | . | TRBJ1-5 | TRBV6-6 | CASSYPRPSNDQPQHF | TGTGCCAGCAGTTACCCTAGACCCTCGAACGATCAGCCCCAGCATTTT
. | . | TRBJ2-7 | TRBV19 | CASSIIIGGEQYF | TGTGCCAGTAGTATAATCATCGGGGGCGAGCAGTACTTC
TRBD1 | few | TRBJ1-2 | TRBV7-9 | CASSYTGDGYTF | TGTGCCAGCAGCTACACAGGGGATGGCTACACCTTC
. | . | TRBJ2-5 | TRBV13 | CASSLGRVRETQYF | TGTGCCAGCAGCTTAGGCCGGGTCCGTGAGACCCAGTACTTC
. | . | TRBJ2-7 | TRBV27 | CASSLSQGPPYEQYF | TGTGCCAGCAGTTTATCCCAGGGTCCCCCCTACGAGCAGTACTTC
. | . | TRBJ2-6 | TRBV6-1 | CASSEGGLLSGANVLTF | TGTGCCAGCAGTGAAGGCGGACTACTTTCTGGGGCCAACGTCCTGACTTTC